These 30 T cell receptor beta chains were sequenced from one sample in a study of blood T cells in healthy people across ages. A sample-barcoded 5' primer and a J-beta primer mix were used in a second PCR of roughly 7 to 12 cycles. A single record per CDR3 protein comes from TCRdb applying MiXCR to the 5' RACE reads. The sample holds 550,000 to 600,000 distinct CDR3 sequences, roughly 29% seen once. The sequenced material came from blood. Source of these receptors: a woman aged 70 to 79 in good health.

This sequence joins TRBV5-1 and TRBJ2-1; weak D call: TRBD2 (5 bases). The CDR3 spans 17 residues. V lost 0 bases to trimming and J lost 7 bases, with 20 bases between them. Germline CDR1 is SGHRS and CDR2 is YFSETQ. CDR3 sequence: CASSLGYGMQISNEQFF. In DNA, the CDR3 is TGCGCCAGCAGCTTGGGTTACGGGATGCAGATTTCTAATGAGCAGTTCTTC.

This clonotype showed up just once. The chain uses TRBV19 and TRBJ1-1, with D possibly matching TRBD1 (5 bases). V dropped 7 bases and J dropped 4 bases, with 22 bases sitting between them. Germline V CDR1 and CDR2: LNHDA, SQIVND (reference sequence). This CDR3 is built from 16 residues. The CDR3 DNA sequence: TGTGCCAGTACCGATTACAGTAGGGGAAGGATCACTGAAGCTTTCTTT. This sequence encodes CASTDYSRGRITEAFF.

This clonotype was seen only a few times. The chain joins TRBV6-5 to TRBJ2-1; D not resolved. This CDR3 contains 11 residues. Germline V gives CDR1 MNHEY, CDR2 SVGAGI. Deletions cut 0 bases from V and 9 bases from J, with 3 bases between. The CDR3: CASSYSSEQFF. The CDR3 DNA is TGTGCCAGCAGTTACTCGAGTGAGCAGTTCTTC.

This clonotype has just a few counts. The chain has TRBV11-3 and TRBJ1-1; no clear D gene. V shed 0 bases and J shed 0 bases, with 5 bases lying between them. Germline-derived CDR1 and CDR2 are SGHNT and YENEEA. The CDR3 consists of 14 residues. As DNA, the CDR3 is TGTGCCAGCAGCTTAGATGGCGTGAACACTGAAGCTTTCTTT. Its translation is CASSLDGVNTEAFF.

This clonotype was counted between two and nine times. This chain uses TRBV10-3 with TRBJ2-2, with TRBD1 as a possible D gene (6 bases). V lost 3 bases and J lost 3, with 11 bases in between. This CDR3 has 15 amino acids. CDR1 and CDR2 from the germline V gene are ENHRY and SYGVKD. As DNA, the CDR3 is TGTGCCATCAGTGAAACAGGGCTAGACACCGGGGAGCTGTTTTTT. Translated, it gives CAISETGLDTGELFF.

This clonotype was found many times. The genes are TRBV10-3 and TRBJ1-1; D gene uncertain. Germline CDR1 and CDR2: ENHRY and SYGVKD. The CDR3 has 12 amino acids. Between the trimmed V and J ends, which lost 3 bases and 1 base, there was a span of 3 bases. CDR3 sequence reads: CAISDSNTEAFF. Written as DNA, the CDR3 is TGTGCCATCAGTGATTCGAACACTGAAGCTTTCTTT.

As regards this clonotype: A read error may explain this, as a much larger clone is one base away. For the CDR3, the DNA is TGTGCCAGCACAGCTAGCGGGGAATACAATGAGCAGTTCTTC. Encoded protein: CASTASGEYNEQFF. This rearrangement joins TRBV6-2 or TRBV6-3 to TRBJ2-1, with 9 bases fitting TRBD2. Trimming removed 7 bases from V and 4 bases from J; junction bases left unmatched: 5. This CDR3 is built from 14 residues. Germline CDR1 and CDR2: MNHEY and SVGEGT.

This clonotype was counted only a few times. This chain links TRBV4-1 with TRBJ1-2; TRBD1 might be the D (5 bases). The germline V and J ends were trimmed by 0 bases and 4 bases, with 15 bases remaining between them. In germline, CDR1 is MGHRA, CDR2 YSYEKL. This CDR3 comprises 16 residues. The DNA for the CDR3 is TGCGCCAGCAGCCAAGATGGGGCAGGAGGGGTCTATGGCTACACCTTC. It yields the protein CASSQDGAGGVYGYTF.

The CDR3 nucleotides read TGTGCCAGCACCTATCTAGCGGGGCAAGAGACCCAGTACTTC. This gives the protein CASTYLAGQETQYF. This chain uses TRBV7-9 with TRBJ2-5; 9 bases match TRBD2. The CDR3 sequence is 14 residues long. Germline loops: CDR1 SEHNR, CDR2 FQNEAQ (reference sequence). The trim removed 7 bases at V and 2 bases at J, leaving 5 bases unmatched.

V and J are TRBV14 and TRBJ1-1; D not certain. The germline V gene has CDR1 SGHDN and CDR2 FVKESK. V lost 5 bases and J lost 3, with 10 bases in between. This CDR3 spans 13 amino acids. CDR3 in DNA: TGTGCCAGCAGCTCCACGTGGGACACTGAAGCTTTCTTT. It specifies CASSSTWDTEAFF.

The chain is built from TRBV4-3 and TRBJ2-4, with 14 bases aligning to TRBD2. Germline CDR1 is LGHNA and CDR2 is YSLEER. The CDR3 extends over 19 amino acids. V gave up 3 bases and J gave up 1 base; unmatched junction bases: 8. The CDR3 coding sequence is TGCGCCAGCAGCCAGAGACTAGCGGGGGGGCCGGTTGCCAAAAACATTCAGTACTTC. It translates to CASSQRLAGGPVAKNIQYF.

This clonotype has a handful of counts. The chain is built from TRBV29-1 and TRBJ2-7, with D perhaps matching TRBD1 (6 bases). The germline gives CDR1 SQVTM, CDR2 ANQGSEA. CDR3 size: 13 residues. V was shortened by 0 bases and J by 7 bases, with 13 bases between the two germline ends. CDR3 nucleotides: TGCAGCGTTGAAGATCTACAGGGTTGGGAGCAGTACTTC. This encodes CSVEDLQGWEQYF.

J is TRBJ1-3 and V is TRBV3-1, with 10 positions matching TRBD1. The CDR3 runs 14 residues. The junction had 3 bases not matched to a gene; V was cut back by 6 bases and J by 4 bases. Per the germline V gene, CDR1 is LGHDT and CDR2 is YNNKEL (reference sequence). The CDR3 nucleotides read TGTGCCAGCAGTCGGACAGGGGGAGGAAACACCATATATTTT. As protein: CASSRTGGGNTIYF.

The chain has TRBV24-1 and TRBJ1-1, with a tentative D call TRBD1 (5 bases). Trimming cost V 4 bases and J 5 bases, with 10 bases left between them. CDR1 is KGHDR and CDR2 is SFDVKD in the germline V gene. CDR3 length equals 13 residues. CDR3 nucleotide sequence: TGTGCCACCAGTGACCAGGGTGGTACTGAAGCTTTCTTT. Translated: CATSDQGGTEAFF.

The genes are TRBV29-1 and TRBJ1-2, with unresolved D. The CDR3 runs to 12 residues. V was pared by 1 base and J by 8 bases, with 11 bases between. The germline gives CDR1 SQVTM, CDR2 ANQGSEA. The CDR3 nucleotides read TGCAGCGTTGAAGGATGGGGTGGAGGCTACACCTTC. Encoded protein: CSVEGWGGGYTF.

V is TRBV12-5 and J is TRBJ2-1, with a weak D call TRBD2 (6 bases). CDR1 is LGHNT and CDR2 is FRNRAP in the germline V gene. This CDR3 has 15 residues. Trimming left V 7 bases short and J 0 bases short, with 13 bases between. The CDR3 region has the DNA TGTGCTAGTGTTGCAGCGGGCAGCTCCTACAATGAGCAGTTCTTC. Amino acids: CASVAAGSSYNEQFF.

CDR3 amino acids: CSARRGTGLSSTGELFF. The CDR3 DNA is TGCAGTGCTAGAAGGGGAACGGGACTATCGAGCACCGGGGAGCTGTTTTTT. This chain uses TRBV20-1 with TRBJ2-2; 7 bases line up with TRBD2. The CDR3 is 17 amino acids. The germline V gene encodes CDR1 DFQATT and CDR2 SNEGSKA (reference sequence). The trim removed 2 bases at V and 4 bases at J, leaving 13 bases unmatched.

The chain is built from TRBV5-6 and TRBJ2-7; D possibly corresponds to TRBD2 (6 bases). From germline, CDR1 is SGHDT and CDR2 YYEEEE. The CDR3 has 13 amino acids. V was trimmed by 3 bases and J by 5 bases, leaving 12 bases between them. CDR3 DNA: TGTGCCAGCAGCTGGAGGGGATTGGACGAGCAGTACTTC. Its protein is CASSWRGLDEQYF. Looking up the rest from reference TRBV5-6 and TRBJ2-7 gives the full variable domain: DAGVTQSPTHLIKTRGQQVTLRCSPKSGHDTVSWYQQALGQGPQFIFQYYEEEERQRGNFPDRFSGHQFPNYSSELNVNALLLGDSALYLCASSWRGLDEQYFGPGTRLTVT.

The chain links TRBV29-1 to TRBJ2-2, with 8 bases aligning to TRBD1. Per germline, CDR1 SQVTM and CDR2 ANQGSEA. J gave up 1 base and V 6 bases, and 4 bases lay outside the gene matches. CDR3 length: 14 residues. CDR3 in DNA: TGCAGCGTATGGACAGGGATGAACACCGGGGAGCTGTTTTTT. Protein sequence: CSVWTGMNTGELFF.

V gene TRBV5-1 combines with J gene TRBJ2-5; perhaps TRBD1 as D (5 bases). This CDR3 contains 13 residues. V was trimmed by 4 bases and J by 3 bases, leaving 10 bases between them. Germline loops: CDR1 SGHRS, CDR2 YFSETQ. The DNA for the CDR3 is TGCGCCAGCAGCCCTCAGGGAAAAGAGACCCAGTACTTC. This translates into CASSPQGKETQYF.

The chain joins TRBV5-5 to TRBJ2-1, with TRBD1 matching 12 bases. The germline CDR1 and CDR2 sequences are SGHKS and YYEKEE (reference sequence). J gave up 8 bases and V 5 bases, and 5 bases lay outside the gene matches. There are 14 residues in the CDR3. The CDR3 is CASSFGTGGDEQFF. In nucleotides, the CDR3 is TGTGCCAGCAGTTTTGGGACAGGGGGCGATGAGCAGTTCTTC.

In regard to this clonotype: One end of the junction varies from germline; a read error may be responsible. The chain employs TRBV20-1 and TRBJ2-1; D is undetermined. The length of the CDR3 is 16 residues. CDR1 is DFQATT, CDR2 SNEGSKA, per germline (reference sequence). The chain's CDR3 is CSARDLLVGSYNKQFF. The CDR3, as DNA: TGCAGTGCTAGAGATTTACTGGTGGGCTCCTACAATAAGCAGTTCTTC.

The gene calls are TRBV20-1 and TRBJ2-7; the D gene is possibly TRBD2 (7 bases). V was cut by 5 bases and J by 2 bases, with 13 bases left in between. CDR3 size: 13 residues. CDR1 and CDR2 (germline): DFQATT, SNEGSKA (reference sequence). The DNA of the CDR3 is TGCAGTGCTCAAGAGGGGGGGGCCTACGAGCAGTACTTC. The encoded protein is CSAQEGGAYEQYF.

The chain uses TRBV5-1 and TRBJ2-2, with no clear D. V lost 2 bases and J 1 base, leaving 9 bases between the germline ends. CDR1 and CDR2 from the germline V gene are SGHRS and YFSETQ. This CDR3 has 15 amino acids. CDR3: CASSFRTQNTGELFF. The CDR3 bases are TGCGCCAGCAGCTTTCGGACGCAGAACACCGGGGAGCTGTTTTTT.

The rearrangement joins TRBV29-1 to TRBJ2-5; D call uncertain. The J call could be wrong; TRBJ2-7 is a better fit for the DNA end. Germline V gives CDR1 SQVTM, CDR2 ANQGSEA. This CDR3 spans 13 amino acids. DNA of the CDR3: TGCAGCGTTGAAGGGACGTCGGTGTACGAGCAGTACTTC. This codes for CSVEGTSVYEQYF.

This clonotype has just a few counts. V is TRBV7-2 and J is TRBJ1-2; D not certain. The germline V gene encodes CDR1 SGHTA and CDR2 FQGNSA. This CDR3 has 14 amino acids. Trimming took 6 bases from V and 5 from J, leaving 16 bases between them. The CDR3 is CASSFSRTSYGYTF. CDR3 sequence (DNA): TGTGCCAGCAGTTTCAGCCGCACTTCTTATGGCTACACCTTC.

This clonotype has at least ten counts. V gene TRBV20-1 combines with J gene TRBJ2-7; D unclear. V was trimmed by 4 bases and J by 2 bases, leaving 15 bases between them. The CDR3 is 14 residues long. CDR1 and CDR2 from the germline V gene are DFQATT and SNEGSKA (reference sequence). The CDR3 loop is CSATPLSRTYEQYF. As DNA, the CDR3 is TGCAGTGCTACCCCTTTGTCGCGAACCTACGAGCAGTACTTC.

The gene calls are TRBV12-3 or TRBV12-4 and TRBJ1-5, with a possible D match to TRBD1 (5 bases). The CDR3 has 15 residues. The V end lost 3 bases, the J end lost 6 bases, and 15 bases lay between the germline ends. CDR3 sequence reads: CASSFTGTPAQPQHF. CDR3 DNA: TGTGCCAGCAGTTTTACCGGGACGCCGGCTCAGCCCCAGCATTTT.

Notes on this clonotype: The junction does not match germline at one end; this may be a read error. V usage is TRBV11-3 and J usage is TRBJ2-3; D is perhaps TRBD2 (6 bases). The germline V gene has CDR1 SGHNT and CDR2 YENEEA. The CDR3 consists of 15 residues. In DNA form, the CDR3 reads TGTGCCAGCAGTCCAGGAGTTACTAGCACATATACGCAGTATTTT. Translation: CASSPGVTSTYTQYF. The variable domain in full, with the rest retrieved from reference TRBV11-3 and TRBJ2-3, is EAGVVQSPRYKIIEKKQPVAFWCNPISGHNTLYWYLQNLGQGPELLIRYENEEAVDDSQLPKDRFSAERLKGVDSTLKIQPAELGDSAVYLCASSPGVTSTYTQYFGPGTRLTVL.

This rearrangement joins TRBV30 to TRBJ2-7, with TRBD2 matching over 9 bases. The J segment lost 0 bases and the V segment lost 3 bases, leaving 6 bases of the junction unmatched. The germline CDR1 and CDR2 sequences are GTSNPN and SVGIG (reference sequence). The length of the CDR3 is 15 residues. Here the CDR3 DNA reads TGTGCCTGGAGGCGGGGGGGTTCAAGCTCCTACGAGCAGTACTTC. Protein product: CAWRRGGSSSYEQYF.